These 6 T cell receptor beta chains originate from one sample sequenced in a study of regulatory T cells in long-lasting Graves disease (dated by TCRdb to the early 2020s). The sample's time point label is to be understood as: persistent/refractory GD, antithyroid drugs over 5 years with positive TRAb. For both TCR sequencing and RNA sequencing, RNA was extracted from PBMCs in TRIzol. The method was multiplex PCR. Sequencing used an Illumina HiSeq 4000. TCR beta libraries were built with iRepertoire HTBI primers and Arm-PCR amplification of CDR3 regions. The public reads were reprocessed in TCRdb via fastp at Q25 and MiXCR, keeping in-frame beta chains. Each CDR3 protein appears once, grouped with its most common genes and DNA. The sample has approximately 400,000 distinct CDR3 sequences on record, roughly a quarter of them singletons. About 27% of the sample is taken by the ten largest. Sequenced here: peripheral blood mononuclear cells (PBMCs), sampled when the disease was refractory, from a patient treated with antithyroid drugs. Receptors were obtained from a female donor with Graves disease.

This clonotype came up a few times. The chain has TRBV29-1 and TRBJ2-7; 7 positions match TRBD1. The V gene end was trimmed by 5 bases and the J gene end by 1 base; junction bases not matched to a gene: 5. This CDR3 contains 13 residues. Germline V gives CDR1 SQVTM, CDR2 ANQGSEA. The CDR3 region is CSVLTGRSYEQYF. The CDR3 coding sequence is TGCAGCGTTTTGACAGGGAGATCCTACGAGCAGTACTTC.

This clonotype was observed at least ten times. The V and J genes are TRBV11-1 and TRBJ1-1, with 9 bases aligning to TRBD1. This CDR3 has 17 residues. The germline V gene has CDR1 SGHAT and CDR2 FQDESV (reference sequence). J gave up 1 base and V 5 bases, and 11 bases lay outside the gene matches. The CDR3 is CASSVDRGSDGNTEAFF. The CDR3 nucleotides are TGTGCCAGCAGCGTCGACAGGGGGTCCGACGGGAACACTGAAGCTTTCTTT.

This clonotype was seen repeatedly, ten times or more. This sequence joins TRBV28 and TRBJ1-1; D uncertain. Germline V lookup: CDR1 MDHEN, CDR2 SYDVKM. This CDR3 comprises 13 residues. V lost 3 bases and J 2 bases, leaving 7 bases between the germline ends. The CDR3 DNA sequence: TGTGCCAGCAGTTTCAGGATTAACACTGAAGCTTTCTTT. It yields the protein CASSFRINTEAFF. Supplemented by reference TRBV28 and TRBJ1-1, the full variable domain reads DVKVTQSSRYLVKRTGEKVFLECVQDMDHENMFWYRQDPGLGLRLIYFSYDVKMKEKGDIPEGYSVSREKKERFSLILESASTNQTSMYLCASSFRINTEAFFGQGTRLTVV.

The rearrangement links TRBV19 to TRBJ1-3; 11 bases align to TRBD1. Germline V lookup: CDR1 LNHDA, CDR2 SQIVND (reference sequence). The CDR3 has 18 residues. The V segment lost 1 base and the J segment 0 bases; nucleotides outside the gene matches: 5. This CDR3 is CASSIGGQGANSGNTIYF. CDR3 sequence (DNA): TGTGCCAGTAGTATAGGTGGACAGGGGGCCAACTCTGGAAACACCATATATTTT.

To note about this clonotype: The CDR3 ends on some other residue instead of the conserved phenylalanine or tryptophan, so this is likely a read error. The CDR3 region is CASSLAPSGNEQYS. For the CDR3, the DNA is TGTGCCAGCAGCTTAGCCCCTAGCGGCAACGAGCAGTACTCC. The V and J genes are TRBV7-2 and TRBJ2-7; TRBD2 matches at 7 bases. The CDR3 contains 14 residues. V was clipped by 0 bases and J by 5 bases; unmatched bases: 4. CDR1 and CDR2 (germline): SGHTA, FQGNSA.

V gene TRBV29-1 combines with J gene TRBJ2-2; 9 positions match TRBD1. Trimming took 7 bases from V and 4 from J; bases not matched to a gene: 4. Germline loops: CDR1 SQVTM, CDR2 ANQGSEA. The CDR3 is 13 residues long. CDR3 nucleotides: TGCAGCGGCCAGACAGGGGGCACCGGGGAGCTGTTTTTT. Translated, it gives CSGQTGGTGELFF.